The rows below give T cell receptor beta chains drawn from one sample of a study of OX40 agonist ivuxolimab in advanced cancers. Profiling relied on immunoSEQ multiplex PCR, and the TCRdb table lists in-frame clones only, not all of them. This table has tens of thousands of clones, 80% to 90% appearing once. The sample here was CD4+ or CD8+ T cells sorted from blood, taken in a trial of the OX40 agonist ivuxolimab. Receptors were obtained from an adult with an advanced solid tumor such as melanoma, head and neck, liver or kidney cancer. Each CDR3 is given with its conserved first and last residue. Fields, in order: V gene, J gene, D gene, clone size, CDR3 protein, CDR3 DNA. D genes are given only for firm matches. Clone size, where shown, is once, few, many, or a class for clones that have expanded.

v_gene: TRBV7-9; j_gene: TRBJ2-3; d_gene: -; abundance: once; CDR3aa: CASSAQDLFTDTQYF; CDR3nt: TGTGCCAGCAGCGCGCAGGACCTCTTCACAGATACGCAGTATTTT
v_gene: TRBV12-5; j_gene: TRBJ1-1; d_gene: -; abundance: -; CDR3aa: CASGLWTAPEAFF; CDR3nt: TGTGCTAGTGGTTTGTGGACAGCTCCTGAAGCTTTCTTT
v_gene: TRBV6-6; j_gene: TRBJ2-6; d_gene: -; abundance: -; CDR3aa: CASLNSGANVLTF; CDR3nt: TGTGCCAGCCTGAACTCTGGGGCCAACGTCCTGACTTTC
v_gene: TRBV29-1; j_gene: TRBJ1-5; d_gene: -; abundance: -; CDR3aa: CSVVSPGSNQPQHF; CDR3nt: TGCAGCGTTGTTTCCCCGGGTAGCAATCAGCCCCAGCATTTT
v_gene: TRBV4-2; j_gene: TRBJ1-1; d_gene: -; abundance: -; CDR3aa: CASSQGGGRVATPWGDTEAFF; CDR3nt: TGTGCCAGCAGCCAAGGTGGGGGAAGGGTGGCCACTCCTTGGGGGGACACTGAAGCTTTCTTT
v_gene: TRBV19; j_gene: TRBJ2-7; d_gene: TRBD2; abundance: -; CDR3aa: CASSIVGLLAGGTYEQYF; CDR3nt: TGTGCCAGTAGTATAGTCGGGTTACTAGCGGGAGGTACCTACGAGCAGTACTTC
v_gene: TRBV6-1; j_gene: TRBJ1-1; d_gene: -; abundance: -; CDR3aa: CASKSPENTEAFF; CDR3nt: TGTGCCAGCAAATCCCCCGAGAACACTGAAGCTTTCTTT
v_gene: TRBV6-5; j_gene: TRBJ2-7; d_gene: TRBD2; abundance: -; CDR3aa: CASSSSSGGFEQYF; CDR3nt: TGTGCCAGCAGTTCCTCTAGCGGGGGGTTCGAGCAGTACTTC
v_gene: TRBV5-3; j_gene: TRBJ1-2; d_gene: TRBD1; abundance: -; CDR3aa: CARSYSTGCGYTF; CDR3nt: TGTGCCAGAAGCTACTCGACAGGGTGTGGCTACACCTTC
v_gene: TRBV9; j_gene: TRBJ2-1; d_gene: -; abundance: -; CDR3aa: CASSVATGSRHEQFF; CDR3nt: TGTGCCAGCAGCGTAGCTACAGGGAGTAGGCATGAGCAGTTCTTC
v_gene: TRBV6-1; j_gene: TRBJ2-1; d_gene: -; abundance: -; CDR3aa: CASSERAGRQFF; CDR3nt: TGTGCCAGCAGTGAACGGGCGGGCAGGCAGTTCTTC
v_gene: TRBV29-1; j_gene: TRBJ1-5; d_gene: TRBD1; abundance: -; CDR3aa: CSVTGTDSNQPQHF; CDR3nt: TGCAGCGTGACCGGGACAGATAGCAATCAGCCCCAGCATTTT
v_gene: TRBV7-8; j_gene: TRBJ2-2; d_gene: -; abundance: once; CDR3aa: CASSFGTVNTGELFF; CDR3nt: TGTGCCAGCAGCTTTGGGACGGTGAACACCGGGGAGCTGTTTTTT
v_gene: TRBV4-1; j_gene: TRBJ1-1; d_gene: -; abundance: few; CDR3aa: CASSQGSGLNTEAFF; CDR3nt: TGCGCCAGCAGCCAAGGGTCGGGGTTGAACACTGAAGCTTTCTTT
v_gene: TRBV4-3; j_gene: TRBJ1-4; d_gene: -; abundance: -; CDR3aa: CASSQEGRGTNEKLFF; CDR3nt: TGCGCCAGCAGCCAAGAGGGGAGGGGCACTAATGAAAAACTGTTTTTT
v_gene: TRBV7-6; j_gene: TRBJ2-7; d_gene: TRBD2; abundance: -; CDR3aa: CASSLVGLAGTSGGEQYF; CDR3nt: TGTGCCAGCAGCTTAGTCGGCCTAGCGGGAACCTCCGGAGGGGAGCAGTACTTC
v_gene: TRBV7-2; j_gene: TRBJ2-1; d_gene: -; abundance: -; CDR3aa: CASSPDRSSYNEQFF; CDR3nt: TGTGCCAGCAGCCCTGACAGGAGCTCCTACAATGAGCAGTTCTTC
v_gene: TRBV7-2; j_gene: TRBJ2-1; d_gene: TRBD2; abundance: -; CDR3aa: CASSLFLAGAGEQFF; CDR3nt: TGTGCCAGCAGCTTGTTTCTAGCGGGGGCGGGTGAGCAGTTCTTC
v_gene: TRBV9; j_gene: TRBJ2-1; d_gene: TRBD2; abundance: -; CDR3aa: CASSVVMGLAGEGRDNEQFF; CDR3nt: TGTGCCAGCAGCGTAGTAATGGGACTAGCGGGAGAGGGGAGGGACAATGAGCAGTTCTTC
v_gene: TRBV7-2; j_gene: TRBJ2-7; d_gene: -; abundance: -; CDR3aa: CASSLSRTSGPAEQYF; CDR3nt: TGTGCCAGCAGCCTAAGTCGGACGTCGGGGCCTGCCGAGCAGTACTTC
v_gene: TRBV25-1; j_gene: TRBJ2-5; d_gene: TRBD1; abundance: -; CDR3aa: CASRRQGDQETQYF; CDR3nt: TGTGCCAGCAGGAGGCAGGGGGATCAAGAGACCCAGTACTTC
v_gene: TRBV6-6; j_gene: TRBJ2-7; d_gene: -; abundance: -; CDR3aa: CASSSPGPEGYEQYF; CDR3nt: TGTGCCAGCAGTTCCCCGGGACCTGAGGGGTACGAGCAGTACTTC
v_gene: TRBV19; j_gene: TRBJ1-3; d_gene: -; abundance: -; CDR3aa: CATNTFSGNTIYF; CDR3nt: TGTGCCACCAACACGTTCTCTGGAAACACCATATATTTT
v_gene: TRBV28; j_gene: TRBJ1-5; d_gene: TRBD1; abundance: -; CDR3aa: CASRGQGEVNQPQHF; CDR3nt: TGTGCCAGCAGGGGACAGGGGGAGGTCAATCAGCCCCAGCATTTT
v_gene: TRBV9; j_gene: TRBJ1-2; d_gene: -; abundance: -; CDR3aa: CASSATGQGYTF; CDR3nt: TGTGCCAGCAGCGCCACAGGTCAGGGCTACACCTTC
v_gene: TRBV29-1; j_gene: TRBJ1-2; d_gene: -; abundance: -; CDR3aa: CSVGGLDTNYGYTF; CDR3nt: TGCAGCGTTGGGGGTCTGGATACCAACTATGGCTACACCTTC
v_gene: TRBV15; j_gene: TRBJ2-5; d_gene: -; abundance: -; CDR3aa: CATSRDMAAQETQYF; CDR3nt: TGTGCCACCAGCAGAGATATGGCAGCCCAAGAGACCCAGTACTTC
v_gene: TRBV19; j_gene: TRBJ1-1; d_gene: -; abundance: -; CDR3aa: CASSWGPSTEAFF; CDR3nt: TGTGCCAGTAGTTGGGGGCCGAGCACTGAAGCTTTCTTT
v_gene: TRBV6-5; j_gene: TRBJ1-1; d_gene: -; abundance: once; CDR3aa: CASSYSIVRDTEAFF; CDR3nt: TGTGCCAGCAGTTACTCGATAGTTCGGGACACTGAAGCTTTCTTT
v_gene: TRBV2; j_gene: TRBJ1-1; d_gene: -; abundance: -; CDR3aa: CASSEWRTEAFF; CDR3nt: TGTGCCAGCAGTGAATGGAGGACTGAAGCTTTCTTT
v_gene: TRBV7-9; j_gene: TRBJ2-7; d_gene: -; abundance: -; CDR3aa: CASSLDTTDYEQYF; CDR3nt: TGTGCCAGCAGCTTAGATACGACAGACTACGAGCAGTACTTC
v_gene: TRBV6-4; j_gene: TRBJ2-5; d_gene: TRBD1; abundance: -; CDR3aa: CASSSGTGIGETQYF; CDR3nt: TGTGCCAGCAGTTCCGGGACAGGGATCGGCGAGACCCAGTACTTC
v_gene: TRBV14; j_gene: TRBJ1-2; d_gene: TRBD1; abundance: -; CDR3aa: CASSRGGGRYGYTF; CDR3nt: TGTGCCAGCAGCCGAGGAGGGGGCAGATATGGCTACACCTTC
v_gene: TRBV5-4; j_gene: TRBJ1-1; d_gene: TRBD1; abundance: -; CDR3aa: CASSGDRGVPNTEAFF; CDR3nt: TGTGCCAGCAGCGGGGACAGGGGAGTTCCGAACACTGAAGCTTTCTTT
v_gene: TRBV5-1; j_gene: TRBJ2-2; d_gene: -; abundance: -; CDR3aa: CASSLNTGDTGELFF; CDR3nt: TGCGCCAGCAGCTTGAATACGGGGGACACCGGGGAGCTGTTTTTT
v_gene: TRBV4-2; j_gene: TRBJ1-1; d_gene: TRBD1; abundance: -; CDR3aa: CASSQDSHRGHTEAFF; CDR3nt: TGTGCCAGCAGCCAAGATTCCCACAGGGGGCACACTGAAGCTTTCTTT
v_gene: TRBV15; j_gene: TRBJ2-7; d_gene: TRBD1; abundance: -; CDR3aa: CATSRDLAGGTDF; CDR3nt: TGTGCCACCAGCAGAGATCTGGCAGGGGGTACGGACTTC
v_gene: TRBV6-6; j_gene: TRBJ1-1; d_gene: -; abundance: -; CDR3aa: CASRRVGAGNTEAFF; CDR3nt: TGTGCCAGCAGACGCGTCGGGGCGGGGAACACTGAAGCTTTCTTT
v_gene: TRBV7-8; j_gene: TRBJ1-5; d_gene: -; abundance: -; CDR3aa: CASSSSLNQPQHF; CDR3nt: TGTGCCAGCAGCTCCTCACTCAATCAGCCCCAGCATTTT
v_gene: TRBV4-1; j_gene: TRBJ1-3; d_gene: -; abundance: once; CDR3aa: CASSLSEGRRGGTIYF; CDR3nt: TGCGCCAGCAGCCTCTCCGAGGGGCGCCGAGGGGGCACCATATATTTT
v_gene: TRBV5-1; j_gene: TRBJ2-1; d_gene: -; abundance: -; CDR3aa: CASGLGVRGYNEQFF; CDR3nt: TGCGCCAGCGGTTTGGGAGTCAGGGGTTACAATGAGCAGTTCTTC
v_gene: TRBV5-1; j_gene: TRBJ2-3; d_gene: TRBD1; abundance: once; CDR3aa: CASSLITGGADTQYF; CDR3nt: TGCGCCAGCAGCCTAATTACAGGGGGCGCAGATACGCAGTATTTT
v_gene: TRBV19; j_gene: TRBJ1-1; d_gene: -; abundance: few; CDR3aa: CATSGTEAFF; CDR3nt: TGTGCCACCTCAGGGACTGAAGCTTTCTTT
v_gene: TRBV7-6; j_gene: TRBJ2-7; d_gene: -; abundance: once; CDR3aa: CASSSANAYEQYF; CDR3nt: TGTGCCAGCAGCTCAGCTAACGCATACGAGCAGTACTTC
v_gene: TRBV11-2; j_gene: TRBJ2-5; d_gene: TRBD2; abundance: -; CDR3aa: CASSLALAGGLRETQYF; CDR3nt: TGTGCCAGCAGCTTAGCTCTAGCGGGAGGCCTCCGAGAGACCCAGTACTTC
v_gene: TRBV7-9; j_gene: TRBJ2-2; d_gene: TRBD2; abundance: once; CDR3aa: CASRVAGASTGELFF; CDR3nt: TGTGCCAGCCGGGTAGCGGGAGCTTCCACCGGGGAGCTGTTTTTT
v_gene: TRBV19; j_gene: TRBJ1-1; d_gene: TRBD1; abundance: -; CDR3aa: CASSRGQVNTEAFF; CDR3nt: TGTGCCAGCTCCAGGGGACAGGTGAACACTGAAGCTTTCTTT
v_gene: TRBV19; j_gene: TRBJ1-5; d_gene: -; abundance: few; CDR3aa: CASSPGHSNQPQHF; CDR3nt: TGTGCCAGTAGTCCCGGACATAGCAATCAGCCCCAGCATTTT
v_gene: TRBV6-5; j_gene: TRBJ1-1; d_gene: TRBD1; abundance: -; CDR3aa: CASSSGTANTEAFF; CDR3nt: TGTGCCAGCAGTTCCGGGACAGCGAACACTGAAGCTTTCTTT
v_gene: TRBV4-3; j_gene: TRBJ1-2; d_gene: TRBD1; abundance: -; CDR3aa: CASSQGQGANYGYTF; CDR3nt: TGCGCCAGCAGCCAAGGACAGGGCGCTAACTATGGCTACACCTTC
v_gene: TRBV5-8; j_gene: TRBJ1-5; d_gene: -; abundance: -; CDR3aa: CASSPEEPQHF; CDR3nt: TGTGCCAGCAGCCCTGAGGAGCCCCAGCATTTT
v_gene: TRBV29-1; j_gene: TRBJ2-5; d_gene: -; abundance: -; CDR3aa: CSVGLTARETQYF; CDR3nt: TGCAGCGTTGGGTTAACGGCAAGAGAGACCCAGTACTTC
v_gene: TRBV28; j_gene: TRBJ1-3; d_gene: -; abundance: -; CDR3aa: CASSLVTLRTSGNTIYF; CDR3nt: TGTGCCAGCAGTTTAGTGACCCTCAGGACCTCTGGAAACACCATATATTTT
v_gene: TRBV9; j_gene: TRBJ2-5; d_gene: -; abundance: -; CDR3aa: CASSATRAETQYF; CDR3nt: TGTGCCAGCAGCGCCACTAGGGCGGAGACCCAGTACTTC
v_gene: TRBV11-2; j_gene: TRBJ2-7; d_gene: TRBD1; abundance: -; CDR3aa: CASSLWSVGTGLTYEQYF; CDR3nt: TGTGCCAGCAGCTTATGGTCCGTTGGGACAGGGTTGACCTACGAGCAGTACTTC
v_gene: TRBV30; j_gene: TRBJ2-3; d_gene: TRBD1; abundance: -; CDR3aa: CAWSKGQGRVDTQYF; CDR3nt: TGTGCCTGGAGCAAGGGACAGGGGAGGGTTGATACGCAGTATTTT
v_gene: TRBV6-5; j_gene: TRBJ1-4; d_gene: -; abundance: -; CDR3aa: CASSRTAINEKLFF; CDR3nt: TGTGCCAGCAGTAGGACAGCAATCAATGAAAAACTGTTTTTT
v_gene: TRBV28; j_gene: TRBJ2-7; d_gene: -; abundance: -; CDR3aa: CASKPPGVYEQYF; CDR3nt: TGTGCCAGCAAACCACCGGGAGTCTACGAGCAGTACTTC